The present TCR beta chain was sequenced within a study of cytomegalovirus exposure and HLA in healthy donors. PCR was performed using 60 Vbeta and 13 Jbeta primers. Libraries were prepared by immunoSEQ multiplex PCR; TCRdb keeps only in-frame clonotypes and omits some of them. This sample has about 160,000 clones, with roughly 84% found just once. Study findings and constraints: Roughly uniform sequencing depth across donors was assumed, possibly incorrectly.

Details on this clone: The target antigen is unknown.

V gave up 7 bases and J gave up 6 bases; unmatched junction bases: 9. Germline-derived CDR1 and CDR2 are MNHNS and SASEGT. The CDR3 length is 14 residues. The sequence came from a man aged 45 to 65 in good health and CMV-seropositive. The chain joins TRBV6-1 to TRBJ1-1; TRBD1 aligns across 9 bases. The sequencing sample was made of PBMCs. The CDR3 coding sequence is TGTGCCAGCAAGCACGGGACAGGGTTCGCTGAAGCTTTCTTT. Translation: CASKHGTGFAEAFF.